This T cell receptor (beta chain) stems from a study of early T cells in non-severe SARS-CoV-2 infection. Study-level information: Sequencing input comprised bulk RNA from unsorted whole blood; chain pairing was not available.

The CDR3 contains 16 residues. V trimming: 0 bases; J trimming: 2 bases; junction bases outside the gene matches: 6. Per germline, CDR1 SQVTM and CDR2 ANQGSEA. Study results and limitations: Comparison of clonotypes with VDJdb favored anti-spike CD8 responses while missing private and CD4 specificities.

This clonotype came up a few times. Its antigen is unidentified. Unique molecular identifiers were added to individual cDNA molecules. One entry per CDR3 protein, called by TCRdb with MiXCR from the 5' RACE reads. The sample lists roughly 26,000 distinct CDR3 sequences, 4% to 4.5% occurring once. The TCR sequence derives from an adult who was a healthcare worker with PCR-confirmed SARS-CoV-2 infection or an uninfected control (not recorded which). This sequence joins TRBV29-1 and TRBJ2-3; TRBD2 agrees at 9 bases. The source material was whole blood. The CDR3 loop is CSVEDRVAGATDTQYF. DNA of the CDR3: TGCAGCGTTGAAGATCGGGTAGCGGGAGCCACAGATACGCAGTATTTT.